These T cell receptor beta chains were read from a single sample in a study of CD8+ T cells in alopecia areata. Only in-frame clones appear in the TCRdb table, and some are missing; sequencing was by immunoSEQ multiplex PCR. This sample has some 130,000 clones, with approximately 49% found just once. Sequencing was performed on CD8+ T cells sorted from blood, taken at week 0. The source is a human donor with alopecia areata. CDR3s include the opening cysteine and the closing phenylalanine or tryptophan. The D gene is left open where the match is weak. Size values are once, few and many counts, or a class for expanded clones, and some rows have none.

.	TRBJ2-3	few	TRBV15	CATRQDTDTQYF	TGTGCCACCCGACAAGACACAGATACGCAGTATTTT
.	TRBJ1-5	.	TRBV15	CATSSGVDQPQHF	TGTGCCACCAGCTCAGGGGTGGATCAGCCCCAGCATTTT
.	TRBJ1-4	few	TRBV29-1	CSATLDNEKLFF	TGCAGCGCGACGCTGGATAATGAAAAACTGTTTTTT
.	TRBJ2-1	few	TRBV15	CATSSGRVFEQFF	TGTGCCACCAGTTCCGGCCGGGTCTTTGAGCAGTTCTTC
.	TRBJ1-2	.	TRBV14	CASSQGKANYGYTF	TGTGCCAGCAGCCAAGGGAAGGCTAACTATGGCTACACCTTC
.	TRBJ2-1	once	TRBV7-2	CASSVTGRGNEQFF	TGTGCCAGCAGTGTTACAGGGAGAGGCAATGAGCAGTTCTTC
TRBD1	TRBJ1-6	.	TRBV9	CASSGETGFHSPLHF	TGTGCCAGCAGCGGAGAGACAGGGTTTCATTCACCCCTCCACTTT
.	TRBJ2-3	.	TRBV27	CASSTLGVSGDTQYF	TGTGCCAGCAGTACCCTGGGGGTGTCCGGAGATACGCAGTATTTT
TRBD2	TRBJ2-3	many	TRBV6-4	CASSDSRGGTDTQYF	TGTGCCAGCAGTGACTCACGGGGGGGCACAGATACGCAGTATTTT
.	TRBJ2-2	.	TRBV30	CAWSAIDAGELFF	TGTGCCTGGAGTGCTATAGACGCCGGGGAGCTGTTTTTT
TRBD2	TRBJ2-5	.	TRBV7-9	CASSLGPAGAARTQYF	TGTGCCAGCAGCTTAGGTCCAGCGGGGGCGGCGCGGACCCAGTACTTC
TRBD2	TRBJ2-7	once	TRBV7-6	CASSQLAGGYEQYF	TGTGCCAGCAGCCAATTAGCGGGGGGGTACGAGCAGTACTTC
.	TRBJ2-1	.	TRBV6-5	CASSQEGEPYNEQFF	TGTGCCAGCAGTCAAGAGGGGGAACCCTACAATGAGCAGTTCTTC
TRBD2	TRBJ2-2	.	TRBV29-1	CSVGDLGTSGTGELFF	TGCAGCGTGGGGGATTTGGGGACTAGCGGTACCGGGGAGCTGTTTTTT
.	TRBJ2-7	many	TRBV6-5	CASHWGMGYEQYF	TGTGCCAGCCACTGGGGGATGGGCTACGAGCAGTACTTC